The 5 T cell receptor beta chains listed next were all sequenced from one sample in a study of blood T cell repertoires in COVID-19. Sequencing was performed with immunoSEQ multiplex PCR; in TCRdb, only in-frame clones are kept and a portion is missing. The sample lists over 250,000 clones, around four fifths seen once, with under 5% in the top ten. The sequencing sample was made of PBMCs or T cells enriched from blood (not recorded which). The receptors were sampled from a man aged 25-45 years with acute COVID-19.

This chain uses TRBV7-8 with TRBJ2-2, with 12 bases identical to TRBD2. The V segment lost 5 bases and the J segment 4 bases; nucleotides outside the gene matches: 5. CDR1 and CDR2 (germline): SGHVS, FQNEAQ. There are 16 residues in the CDR3. The CDR3 DNA follows: TGTGCCAGCAGCCAACCGGGACTAGCGGGCACCGGGGAGCTGTTTTTT. It translates to CASSQPGLAGTGELFF.

CDR3 protein: CATKSQADGYTF. The CDR3 DNA sequence: TGTGCCACCAAGTCGCAGGCTGATGGCTACACCTTC. This chain connects TRBV19 to TRBJ1-2; D gene ambiguous. The CDR3 loop spans 12 amino acids. The V gene's germline CDR1 is LNHDA and CDR2 SQIVND (reference sequence). V was pared by 10 bases and J by 6 bases, with 15 bases between.

V gene TRBV5-4 combines with J gene TRBJ2-4; TRBD2 agrees at 12 bases. This CDR3 contains 16 residues. V trimming: 0 bases; J trimming: 7 bases; junction bases outside the gene matches: 5. Germline V gene lookup returns CDR1 SGHNT and CDR2 YYREEE (reference sequence). CDR3 residues: CASSLASGGARNIQYF. For the CDR3, the DNA is TGTGCCAGCAGCTTGGCTAGCGGGGGGGCGCGGAACATTCAGTACTTC.

The V gene is TRBV30, the J gene TRBJ1-2; the match to TRBD1 covers 7 bases. Per the germline V gene, CDR1 is GTSNPN and CDR2 is SVGIG (reference sequence). CDR3 length: 12 amino acids. The J segment lost 4 bases and the V segment lost 3 bases, leaving 2 bases of the junction unmatched. CDR3 in amino acids: CAWSQGGYGYTF. For the CDR3, the DNA is TGTGCCTGGAGCCAGGGGGGCTATGGCTACACCTTC.

The J gene is TRBJ2-3, the V gene TRBV5-4, with TRBD2 as a possible D gene (7 bases). Trimming removed 4 bases from V and 5 bases from J, with 14 bases in between. CDR1 and CDR2 from the germline V gene are SGHNT and YYREEE (reference sequence). The CDR3 has 14 amino acids. CDR3 DNA: TGTGCCAGCAGCACCCGGGGGGCCGGAGATACGCAGTATTTT. As protein: CASSTRGAGDTQYF.